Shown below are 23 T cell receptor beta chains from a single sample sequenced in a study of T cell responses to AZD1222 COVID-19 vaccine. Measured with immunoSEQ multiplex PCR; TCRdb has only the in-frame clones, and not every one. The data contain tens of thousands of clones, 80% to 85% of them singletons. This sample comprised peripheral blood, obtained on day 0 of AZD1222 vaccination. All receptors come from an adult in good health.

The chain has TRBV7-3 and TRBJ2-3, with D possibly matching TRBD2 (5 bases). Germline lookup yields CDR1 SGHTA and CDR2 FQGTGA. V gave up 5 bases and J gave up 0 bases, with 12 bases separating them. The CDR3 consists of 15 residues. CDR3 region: CASSPTRTSTDTQYF. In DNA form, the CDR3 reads TGTGCCAGCAGCCCAACTAGGACTAGCACAGATACGCAGTATTTT.

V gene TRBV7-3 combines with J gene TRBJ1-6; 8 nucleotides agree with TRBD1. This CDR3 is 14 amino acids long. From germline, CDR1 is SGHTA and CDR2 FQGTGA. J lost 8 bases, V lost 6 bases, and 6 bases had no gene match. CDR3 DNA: TGTGCCAGCAGAGCGGGACAGGATGATTCACCCCTCCACTTT. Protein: CASRAGQDDSPLHF.

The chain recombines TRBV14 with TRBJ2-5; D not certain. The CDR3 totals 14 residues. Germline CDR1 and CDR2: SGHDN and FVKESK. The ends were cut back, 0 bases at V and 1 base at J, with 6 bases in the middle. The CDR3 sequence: CASSQDLFQETQYF. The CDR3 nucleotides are TGTGCCAGCAGCCAAGATTTATTCCAAGAGACCCAGTACTTC.

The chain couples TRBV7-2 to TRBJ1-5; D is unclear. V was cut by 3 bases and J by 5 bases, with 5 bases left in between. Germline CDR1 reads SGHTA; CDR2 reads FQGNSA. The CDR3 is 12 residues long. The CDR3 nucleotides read TGTGCCAGCAGCTTCGATTATCAGCCCCAGCATTTT. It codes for CASSFDYQPQHF.

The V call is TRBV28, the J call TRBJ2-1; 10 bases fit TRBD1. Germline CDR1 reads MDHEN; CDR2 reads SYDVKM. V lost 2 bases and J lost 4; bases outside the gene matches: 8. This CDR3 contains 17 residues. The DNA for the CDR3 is TGTGCCAGCAGTTTACCCCGAGGACAGGGGGGATACAATGAGCAGTTCTTC. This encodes CASSLPRGQGGYNEQFF.

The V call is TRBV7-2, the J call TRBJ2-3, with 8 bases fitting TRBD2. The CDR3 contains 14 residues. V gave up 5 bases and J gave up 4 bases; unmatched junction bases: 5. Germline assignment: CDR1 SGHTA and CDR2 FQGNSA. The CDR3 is CASSLSAGADTQYF. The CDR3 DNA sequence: TGTGCCAGCAGCCTGTCAGCGGGGGCAGATACGCAGTATTTT.

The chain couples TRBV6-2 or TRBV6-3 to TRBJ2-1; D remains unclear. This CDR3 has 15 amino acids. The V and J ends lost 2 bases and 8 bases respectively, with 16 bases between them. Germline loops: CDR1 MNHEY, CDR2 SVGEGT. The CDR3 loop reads CASSYLGPTADEQFF. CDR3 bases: TGTGCCAGCAGTTACCTCGGCCCCACGGCCGATGAGCAGTTCTTC.

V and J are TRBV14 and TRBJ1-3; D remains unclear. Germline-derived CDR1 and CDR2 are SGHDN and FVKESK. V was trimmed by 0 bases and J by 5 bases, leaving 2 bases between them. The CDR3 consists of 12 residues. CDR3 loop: CASSQDRNTIYF. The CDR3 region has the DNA TGTGCCAGCAGCCAAGATCGAAACACCATATATTTT.

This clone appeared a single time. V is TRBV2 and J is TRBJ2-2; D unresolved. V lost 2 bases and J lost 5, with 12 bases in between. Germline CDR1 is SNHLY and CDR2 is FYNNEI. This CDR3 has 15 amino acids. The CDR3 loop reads CASSESFWETGELFF. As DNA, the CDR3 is TGTGCCAGCAGTGAATCTTTTTGGGAAACCGGGGAGCTGTTTTTT.

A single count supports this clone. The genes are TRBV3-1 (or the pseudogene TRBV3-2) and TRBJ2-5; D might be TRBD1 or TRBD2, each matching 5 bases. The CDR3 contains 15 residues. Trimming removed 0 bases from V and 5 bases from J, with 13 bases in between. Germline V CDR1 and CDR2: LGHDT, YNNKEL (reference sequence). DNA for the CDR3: TGTGCCAGCAGCCAAGATCGGGGCCCGGTGGAGACCCAGTACTTC. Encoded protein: CASSQDRGPVETQYF.

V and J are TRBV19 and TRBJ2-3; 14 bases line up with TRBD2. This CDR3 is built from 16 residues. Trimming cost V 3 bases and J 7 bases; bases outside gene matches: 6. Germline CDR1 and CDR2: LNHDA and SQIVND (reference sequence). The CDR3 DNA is TGTGCCAGTAGTATGACTAGCGGGGGGGCCTTGAATACGCAGTATTTT. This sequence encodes CASSMTSGGALNTQYF.

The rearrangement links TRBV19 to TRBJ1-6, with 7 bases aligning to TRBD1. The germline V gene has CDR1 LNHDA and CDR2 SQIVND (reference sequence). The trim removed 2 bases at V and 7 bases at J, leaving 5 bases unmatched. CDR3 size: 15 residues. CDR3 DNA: TGTGCCAGTAGTATACAAGGGGGCCTAAATTCACCCCTCCACTTT. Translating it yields CASSIQGGLNSPLHF.

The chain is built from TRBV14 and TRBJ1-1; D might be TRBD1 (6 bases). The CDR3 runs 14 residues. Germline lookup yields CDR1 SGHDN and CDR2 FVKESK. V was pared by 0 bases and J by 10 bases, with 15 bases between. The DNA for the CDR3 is TGTGCCAGCAGCCAAGAAAGTGCAGGGGTTGCAGCTTTCTTT. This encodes CASSQESAGVAAFF.

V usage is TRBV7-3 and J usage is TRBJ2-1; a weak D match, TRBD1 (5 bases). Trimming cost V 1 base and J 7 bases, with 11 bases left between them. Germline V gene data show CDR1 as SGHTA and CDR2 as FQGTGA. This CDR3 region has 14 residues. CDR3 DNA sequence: TGTGCCAGCAGCTTAAGCGCCTCAGGGAATGAGCAGTTCTTC. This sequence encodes CASSLSASGNEQFF.

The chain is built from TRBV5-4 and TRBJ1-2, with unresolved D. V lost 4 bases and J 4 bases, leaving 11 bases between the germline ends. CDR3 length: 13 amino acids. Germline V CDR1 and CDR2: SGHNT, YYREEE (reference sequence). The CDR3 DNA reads TGTGCCAGCAGCATAGACAATGTCTATGGCTACACCTTC. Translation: CASSIDNVYGYTF.

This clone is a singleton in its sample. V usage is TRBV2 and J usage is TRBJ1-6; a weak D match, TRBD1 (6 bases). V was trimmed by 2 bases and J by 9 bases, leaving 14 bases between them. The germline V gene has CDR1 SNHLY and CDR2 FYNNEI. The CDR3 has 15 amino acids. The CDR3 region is CASSESPGDGSPLHF. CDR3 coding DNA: TGTGCCAGCAGTGAATCCCCAGGGGACGGTTCACCCCTCCACTTT.

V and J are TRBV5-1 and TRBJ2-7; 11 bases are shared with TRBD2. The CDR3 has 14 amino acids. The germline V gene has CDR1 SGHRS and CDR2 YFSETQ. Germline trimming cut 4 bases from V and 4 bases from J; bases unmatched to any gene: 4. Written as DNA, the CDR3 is TGCGCCAGCAGCAAAACTAGCGGGGGTTACGAGCAGTACTTC. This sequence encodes CASSKTSGGYEQYF.

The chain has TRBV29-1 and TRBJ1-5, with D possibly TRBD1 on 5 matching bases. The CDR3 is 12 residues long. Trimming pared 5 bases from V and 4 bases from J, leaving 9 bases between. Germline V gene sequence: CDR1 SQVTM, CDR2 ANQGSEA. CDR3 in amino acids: CSVQTENQPQHF. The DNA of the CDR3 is TGCAGCGTTCAGACAGAGAATCAGCCCCAGCATTTT.

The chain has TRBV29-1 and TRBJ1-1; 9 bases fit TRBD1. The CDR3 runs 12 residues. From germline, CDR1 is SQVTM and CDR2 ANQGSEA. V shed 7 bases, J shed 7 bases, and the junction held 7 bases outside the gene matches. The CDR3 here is CSAQKDRGEAFF. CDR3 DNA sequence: TGCAGCGCTCAGAAGGACAGGGGTGAAGCTTTCTTT.

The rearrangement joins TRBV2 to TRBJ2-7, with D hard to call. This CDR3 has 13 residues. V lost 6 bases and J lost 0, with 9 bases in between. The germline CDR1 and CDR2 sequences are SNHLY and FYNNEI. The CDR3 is CASRLESSYEQYF. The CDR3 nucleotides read TGTGCCAGCAGATTGGAGAGCTCCTACGAGCAGTACTTC. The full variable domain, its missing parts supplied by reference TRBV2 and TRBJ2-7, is EPEVTQTPSHQVTQMGQEVILRCVPISNHLYFYWYRQILGQKVEFLVSFYNNEISEKSEIFDDQFSVERPDGSNFTLKIRSTKLEDSAMYFCASRLESSYEQYFGPGTRLTVT.

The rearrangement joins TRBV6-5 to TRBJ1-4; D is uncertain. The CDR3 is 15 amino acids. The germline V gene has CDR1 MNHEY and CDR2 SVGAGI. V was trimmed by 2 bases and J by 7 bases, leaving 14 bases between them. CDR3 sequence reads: CASSYTIAPGEKLFF. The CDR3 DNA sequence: TGTGCCAGCAGTTACACTATAGCGCCTGGTGAAAAACTGTTTTTT.

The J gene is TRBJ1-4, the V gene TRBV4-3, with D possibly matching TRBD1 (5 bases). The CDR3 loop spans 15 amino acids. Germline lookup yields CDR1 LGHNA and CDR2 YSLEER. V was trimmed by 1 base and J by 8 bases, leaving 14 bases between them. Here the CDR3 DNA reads TGCGCCAGCAGCCAAGTGCCAGGGCTAGGGGAAAAACTGTTTTTT. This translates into CASSQVPGLGEKLFF.

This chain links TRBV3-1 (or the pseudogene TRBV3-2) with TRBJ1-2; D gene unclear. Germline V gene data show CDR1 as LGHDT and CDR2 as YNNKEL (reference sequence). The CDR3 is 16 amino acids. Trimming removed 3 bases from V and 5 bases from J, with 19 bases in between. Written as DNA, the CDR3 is TGTGCCAGCAGCCAGGTCCTGAGGGTTTCTCGGTATGGCTACACCTTC. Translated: CASSQVLRVSRYGYTF.